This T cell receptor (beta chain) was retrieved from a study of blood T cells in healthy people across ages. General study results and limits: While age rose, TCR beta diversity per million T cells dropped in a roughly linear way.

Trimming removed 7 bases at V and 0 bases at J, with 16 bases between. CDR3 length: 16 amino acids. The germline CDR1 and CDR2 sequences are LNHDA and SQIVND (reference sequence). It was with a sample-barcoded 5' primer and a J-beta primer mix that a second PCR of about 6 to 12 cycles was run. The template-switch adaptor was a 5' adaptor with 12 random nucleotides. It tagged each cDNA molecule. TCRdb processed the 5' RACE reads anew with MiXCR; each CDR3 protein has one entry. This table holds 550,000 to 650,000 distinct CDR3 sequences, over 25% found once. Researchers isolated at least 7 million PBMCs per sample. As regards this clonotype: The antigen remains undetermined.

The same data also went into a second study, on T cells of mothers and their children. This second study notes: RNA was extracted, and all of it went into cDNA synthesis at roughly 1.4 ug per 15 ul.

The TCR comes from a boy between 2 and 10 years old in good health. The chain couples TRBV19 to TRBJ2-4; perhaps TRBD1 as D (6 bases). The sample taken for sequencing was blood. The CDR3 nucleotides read TGTGCCAGTACCGAGACAGGCACACTAGCCAAAAACATTCAGTACTTC. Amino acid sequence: CASTETGTLAKNIQYF.